The 16 T cell receptor beta chains below come from one sample, sequenced in a study of T cells in Graves' hyperthyroidism and ophthalmopathy. Researchers amplified the TCR beta CDR3 regions from RNA transcripts. RT-PCR in the first round (using the HTBI primer set) targeted the TCR CDR3. Via MiXCR, TCRdb re-called the multiplex PCR reads, giving one row per CDR3 protein. The sample has a few hundred thousand distinct CDR3 sequences; 13% are singletons. The specimen was blood. These receptor sequences come from a woman aged 18-29 years with Graves' hyperthyroidism.

Concerning this clonotype itself: One end of the junction is discordant with germline, which a read error may explain. The chain joins TRBV7-6 to TRBJ2-6, with no clear D. CDR1 is SGHVS and CDR2 is FNYEAQ in the germline V gene. The CDR3 extends over 17 amino acids. CDR3 protein: CASSQGGRSSGANVLTF. Here the CDR3 DNA reads TGCGCCAGCAGCCAAGGTGGCCGCAGCTCTGGGGCCAACGTCCTGACTTTC.

In its sample, this clonotype was seen many times. The chain links TRBV6-1 to TRBJ2-6; TRBD1 matches at 11 bases. The CDR3 runs 21 residues. CDR1 is MNHNS and CDR2 is SASEGT in the germline V gene. V dropped 4 bases and J dropped 2; count of bases not matched to a gene: 16. Here the CDR3 reads CASSASGTGGALGAGANVLTF. The CDR3 DNA sequence: TGTGCCAGCAGTGCTTCCGGGACAGGGGGAGCCTTAGGGGCTGGGGCCAACGTCCTGACTTTC.

The genes are TRBV19 and TRBJ2-7; weak D call: TRBD1 (6 bases). Germline CDR1 and CDR2: LNHDA and SQIVND (reference sequence). Between the trimmed V and J ends, which lost 5 bases and 5 bases, there was a span of 13 bases. The CDR3 sequence is 13 residues long. CDR3 in amino acids: CASSQGIVDEQYF. The CDR3 DNA sequence: TGTGCCAGTAGTCAGGGGATAGTCGACGAGCAGTACTTC.

This clonotype was observed many times. V is TRBV28 and J is TRBJ2-5, with TRBD1 identical over 8 bases. From germline, CDR1 is MDHEN and CDR2 SYDVKM. With 1 base clipped from V and 10 bases from J, the junction kept 11 bases outside the gene matches. This CDR3 contains 15 residues. The CDR3 sequence is CASSLSGTGGGVQYF. For the CDR3, the DNA is TGTGCCAGCAGTTTATCAGGGACAGGAGGGGGAGTCCAGTACTTC.

This clonotype was detected only a few times. This rearrangement joins TRBV7-9 to TRBJ2-2; 8 bases match TRBD2. V trimming: 5 bases; J trimming: 4 bases; junction bases outside the gene matches: 9. This CDR3 region has 16 residues. Germline V gene lookup returns CDR1 SEHNR and CDR2 FQNEAQ (reference sequence). The chain's CDR3 is CASSRGSGSPTGELFF. In DNA form, the CDR3 reads TGTGCCAGCAGCCGCGGAAGCGGGAGCCCCACCGGGGAGCTGTTTTTT.

A word on this clonotype: A much larger clone differs from this one at a single base, so this may be a read error. The chain links TRBV29-1 to TRBJ2-1; a weak D match, TRBD2 (7 bases). This CDR3 has 15 amino acids. The germline CDR1 and CDR2 sequences are SQVTM and ANQGSEA. With 8 bases removed from V and 8 bases from J, the gap between germline ends came to 25 bases. The CDR3 coding sequence is TGCAGCTCTCCCGAAGGGGGGGGGTGGAGGGATGAGCAGTTCTTC. Translation: CSSPEGGGWRDEQFF.

This clonotype was observed many times. The V gene is TRBV28, the J gene TRBJ1-1; no firm D call. The CDR3 is made up of 13 amino acids. V lost 7 bases, J lost 3 bases, and 12 bases lay in between. Germline V gives CDR1 MDHEN, CDR2 SYDVKM. CDR3: CASTGSGHTEAFF. In DNA, the CDR3 is TGTGCCAGCACGGGCAGTGGTCACACTGAAGCTTTCTTT. Full variable domain (remainder filled in from reference TRBV28 and TRBJ1-1): DVKVTQSSRYLVKRTGEKVFLECVQDMDHENMFWYRQDPGLGLRLIYFSYDVKMKEKGDIPEGYSVSREKKERFSLILESASTNQTSMYLCASTGSGHTEAFFGQGTRLTVV.

The table lists this clonotype with many counts. The rearrangement uses TRBV28 and TRBJ1-6; D gene uncertain. V shed 6 bases and J shed 12 bases, with 12 bases lying between them. CDR1 and CDR2 (germline): MDHEN, SYDVKM. This CDR3 has 12 amino acids. CDR3 sequence: CASRAEVGPLHF. DNA for the CDR3: TGTGCCAGCAGGGCCGAGGTGGGACCCCTCCACTTT.

CDR3 region: CSATHSGSFYNEQFF. DNA of the CDR3: TGCAGTGCGACCCATAGCGGCTCTTTTTACAATGAGCAGTTCTTC. The rearrangement links TRBV20-1 to TRBJ2-1, with D tentatively TRBD2 (6 bases). Germline V gives CDR1 DFQATT, CDR2 SNEGSKA (reference sequence). V lost 6 bases, J lost 4 bases, and 19 bases lay in between. CDR3 length: 15 amino acids.

This clonotype showed up many times. J is TRBJ2-2 and V is TRBV10-2; tentatively, D is TRBD1 (6 bases). CDR3 length: 15 residues. V was clipped by 5 bases and J by 4 bases, with 14 bases between them. CDR1 is WSHSY and CDR2 is SAAADI in the germline V gene. The CDR3 DNA reads TGCGCCAGCAGTAATCCCGGGACAACCACCGGGGAGCTGTTTTTT. This gives the protein CASSNPGTTTGELFF.

This clonotype turned up a few times. Written as DNA, the CDR3 is TGTGCCACCAGCGAGCGGGTTGAGCCGGCCAAAAACATTCAGTACTTC. The encoded protein is CATSERVEPAKNIQYF. The J gene is TRBJ2-4, the V gene TRBV15, with D tentatively TRBD2 (6 bases). There are 16 residues in the CDR3. Germline CDR1 LNHNV, CDR2 YYDKDF (reference sequence). The V and J ends lost 5 bases and 1 base respectively, with 15 bases between them.

There are many counts of this clonotype. This chain links TRBV28 with TRBJ2-1; no clear D gene. V lost 5 bases and J lost 0, with 8 bases in between. The germline V gene has CDR1 MDHEN and CDR2 SYDVKM. This CDR3 has 14 residues. In DNA form, the CDR3 reads TGTGCCAGCAGTCCCTCTGGCTCCTACAATGAGCAGTTCTTC. Its protein is CASSPSGSYNEQFF.

This clonotype was observed a handful of times. CDR3 sequence: CASSHLSGAAADTEAFF. In DNA, the CDR3 is TGCGCCAGCAGCCACCTGAGCGGGGCAGCTGCAGACACTGAAGCTTTCTTT. The chain is built from TRBV4-1 and TRBJ1-1; perhaps TRBD1 as D (5 bases). CDR3 length: 17 amino acids. Trimming removed 3 bases at V and 3 bases at J, with 20 bases between. The germline gives CDR1 MGHRA, CDR2 YSYEKL.

V gene TRBV3-1 combines with J gene TRBJ2-5; D perhaps matches TRBD1 (6 bases). Germline V gene sequence: CDR1 LGHDT, CDR2 YNNKEL (reference sequence). This CDR3 comprises 16 residues. The V gene lost 1 base and the J gene lost 7 bases, with 19 bases spanning the gap. The CDR3 spells CASSQGGQALSGTQYF. In DNA form, the CDR3 reads TGTGCCAGCAGCCAAGGGGGACAAGCCTTGTCGGGGACCCAGTACTTC.

There are many counts of this clonotype. V usage is TRBV27 and J usage is TRBJ2-3, with D perhaps TRBD1 (6 bases). The germline gives CDR1 MNHEY, CDR2 SMNVEV (reference sequence). Deletions cut 1 base from V and 9 bases from J, with 8 bases between. This CDR3 is 12 amino acids long. The CDR3: CASSLFRGTQYF. The CDR3, as DNA: TGTGCCAGCAGTTTATTTAGGGGGACGCAGTATTTT.

This clonotype was seen repeatedly, ten times or more. V gene TRBV11-1 combines with J gene TRBJ2-5; maybe TRBD1 (6 bases). Germline V CDR1 and CDR2: SGHAT, FQDESV (reference sequence). CDR3 size: 15 residues. The V and J ends lost 4 bases and 5 bases respectively, with 17 bases between them. This chain's CDR3 is CASSSQGKLPETQYF. As DNA, the CDR3 is TGTGCCAGCAGCTCCCAGGGGAAACTACCGGAGACCCAGTACTTC.